This T cell receptor (beta chain) stems from a study of cytomegalovirus exposure and HLA in healthy donors. The CDR3 loop spans 13 amino acids. Per germline, CDR1 SQVTM and CDR2 ANQGSEA. Generated by immunoSEQ multiplex PCR, the TCRdb table keeps only in-frame clones and is missing some. The profile shows over 150,000 clones, around nine tenths of them singletons. This clonotype originated in a woman younger than 35 in good health and CMV-seronegative. The genes are TRBV29-1 and TRBJ1-6, with D hard to call. Sequenced sample: PBMCs. The DNA for the CDR3 is TGCAGTTTTAGTACAGACCGTAATTCACCCCTCCACTTT. Its translation: CSFSTDRNSPLHF.